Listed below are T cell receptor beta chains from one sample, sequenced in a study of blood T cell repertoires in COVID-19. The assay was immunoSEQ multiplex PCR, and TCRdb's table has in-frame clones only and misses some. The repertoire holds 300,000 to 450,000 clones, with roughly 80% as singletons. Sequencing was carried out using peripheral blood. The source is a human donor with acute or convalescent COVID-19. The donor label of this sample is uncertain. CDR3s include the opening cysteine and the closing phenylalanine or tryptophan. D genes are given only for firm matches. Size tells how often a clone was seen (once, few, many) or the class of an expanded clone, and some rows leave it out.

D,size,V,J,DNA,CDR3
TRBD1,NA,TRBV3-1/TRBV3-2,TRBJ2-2,TGTGCCAGCAGCCATTCTGGGACAGGAGGCGGGGAGCTGTTTTTT,CASSHSGTGGGELFF
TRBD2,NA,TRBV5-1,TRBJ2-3,TGCGCCAGCGGGGGGGTAGTAACAGATACGCAGTATTTT,CASGGVVTDTQYF
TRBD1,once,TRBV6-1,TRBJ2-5,TGTGCCAGCAGTGGCAAGGGGACAGGGGCGATACACCAAGAGACCCAGTACTTC,CASSGKGTGAIHQETQYF
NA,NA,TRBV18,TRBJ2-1,TGTGCCAGCTCACCCGACACACACTACAATGAGCAGTTCTTC,CASSPDTHYNEQFF
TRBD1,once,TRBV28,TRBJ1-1,TGTGCCAGCAGCGACATAAAGACAGGGGGCGTCACTGAAGCTTTCTTT,CASSDIKTGGVTEAFF
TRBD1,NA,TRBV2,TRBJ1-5,TGTGCCAGCATCAAAGACAGGGGCAGCAATCAGCCCCAGCATTTT,CASIKDRGSNQPQHF
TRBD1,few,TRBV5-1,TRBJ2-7,TGCGCCAGCAGCTCCGGGACAGGGGCCTACGAGCAGTACTTC,CASSSGTGAYEQYF
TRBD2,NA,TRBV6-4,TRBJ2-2,TGTGCCAGCAGTAGGGGTAGCGGGACGAACACCGGGGAGCTGTTTTTT,CASSRGSGTNTGELFF
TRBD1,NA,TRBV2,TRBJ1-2,TGTGCCAGCAGTGAATGGACAGGACGAAACTATGGCTACACCTTC,CASSEWTGRNYGYTF
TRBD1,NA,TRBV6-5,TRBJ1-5,TGTGCCAGCATACGACAGGGGGCAAGTCAGCCCCAGCATTTT,CASIRQGASQPQHF
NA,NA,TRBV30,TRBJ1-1,TGTGCCTCGGAAGGGGCAGCGCAAGGGGTTACTGAAGCTTTCTTT,CASEGAAQGVTEAFF
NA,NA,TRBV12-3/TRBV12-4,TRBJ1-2,TGTGCCAGCAGTTTAGGCAGGGCATATGGCTACACCTTC,CASSLGRAYGYTF
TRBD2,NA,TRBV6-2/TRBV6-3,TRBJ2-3,TGTGCCAGCAGTTTGACTAGCGGGGGAGATACGCAGTATTTT,CASSLTSGGDTQYF
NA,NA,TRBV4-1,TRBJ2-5,TGCGCCAGCAGCCAAGGTCAGGACACGGAAAAAGAGACCCAGTACTTC,CASSQGQDTEKETQYF
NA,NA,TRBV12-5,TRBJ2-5,TGTGCTAGTGGCAAAAACCCCGGGGTCCAAGAGACCCAGTACTTC,CASGKNPGVQETQYF
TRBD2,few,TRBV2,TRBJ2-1,TGTGCCAGCAGTGAAGAGCGGGGGGGCTACAATGAGCAGTTCTTC,CASSEERGGYNEQFF
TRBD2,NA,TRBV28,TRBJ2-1,TGTGCCAGCAGTCCGTCCCGGGACTACCTTGAGCAGTTCTTC,CASSPSRDYLEQFF
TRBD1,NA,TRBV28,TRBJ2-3,TGTGCCAGCAGTTTTGAGGCTAGGGGGCCTAGCACAGATACGCAGTATTTT,CASSFEARGPSTDTQYF
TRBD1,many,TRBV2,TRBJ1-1,TGTGCCAGCAGAGACAGGGGCAACCCCACAAACAAGAACACTGAAGCTTTCTTT,CASRDRGNPTNKNTEAFF
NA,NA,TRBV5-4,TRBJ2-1,TGTGCCAGCAGCTTGCAGGGTGGGAATGAGCAGTTCTTC,CASSLQGGNEQFF
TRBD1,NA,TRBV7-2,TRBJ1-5,TGTGCCAGCAGCTCCGGACAGGGGAGAGGTAGCAATCAGCCCCAGCATTTT,CASSSGQGRGSNQPQHF
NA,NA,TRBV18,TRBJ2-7,TGTGCCAGCTCACCACCAGGTAACCTAGCGCCTTCCTACGAGCAGTACTTC,CASSPPGNLAPSYEQYF
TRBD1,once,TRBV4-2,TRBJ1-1,TGTGCCAGCAGCCAAGCGGGACAGGGGGCACAGGAAGCTTTCTTT,CASSQAGQGAQEAFF
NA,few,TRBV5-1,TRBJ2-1,TGCGCCAGCAACCCAGATGGGGGGAGATACAATGAGCAGTTCTTC,CASNPDGGRYNEQFF
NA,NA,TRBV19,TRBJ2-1,TGTGCCAGTATTGGGAGGGACACACGAACGGATGAGCAGTTCTTC,CASIGRDTRTDEQFF
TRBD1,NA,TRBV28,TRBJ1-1,TGTGCCAGCATTACAGGGGGCCGGGTAAACACTGAAGCTTTCTTT,CASITGGRVNTEAFF
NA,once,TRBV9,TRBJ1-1,TGTGCCAGCAGCGTAGCTCTAGGGGTGAACACTGAAGCTTTCTTT,CASSVALGVNTEAFF
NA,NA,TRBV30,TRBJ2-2,TGTGCCTGGAGTTCAACAGCAACCGGGGAGCTGTTTTTT,CAWSSTATGELFF
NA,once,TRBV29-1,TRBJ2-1,TGCAGCGTTGAATTGAGGAGCTCCTACAATGAGCAGTTCTTC,CSVELRSSYNEQFF
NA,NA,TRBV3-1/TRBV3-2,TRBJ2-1,TGTGCCAGCAGCCGTGGCAGTCTAGAGATAGGTGAGCAGTTCTTC,CASSRGSLEIGEQFF
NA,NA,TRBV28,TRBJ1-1,TGTGCCACCTACCCTTCCAGGGGCGTTATAAGTACTGAAGCTTTCTTT,CATYPSRGVISTEAFF
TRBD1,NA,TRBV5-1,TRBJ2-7,TGCGCCAGCAGCTTGGCCGGACAGGGCCCCTACGAGCAGTACTTC,CASSLAGQGPYEQYF
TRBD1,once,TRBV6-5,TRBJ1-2,TGTGCCAGCGGACAGGGGGCGCGATTCTTAGGCTACACCTTC,CASGQGARFLGYTF
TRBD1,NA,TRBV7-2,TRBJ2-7,TGTGCCAGCAGCGCCCGGACAGGTCGGGAGCAGTACTTC,CASSARTGREQYF
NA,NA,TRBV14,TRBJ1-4,TGTGCCAGCAGCCAAGAGGGGAGCTGGAATGCAACTAATGAAAAACTGTTTTTT,CASSQEGSWNATNEKLFF
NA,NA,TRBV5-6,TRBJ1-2,TGTGCCAGCAGAGGAGGCGTTTCGGTTAACTATGGCTACACCTTC,CASRGGVSVNYGYTF
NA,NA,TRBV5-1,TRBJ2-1,TGCGCCAGCAGCTTGTCCACCACGGCGGGAATCAACAATGAGCAGTTCTTC,CASSLSTTAGINNEQFF
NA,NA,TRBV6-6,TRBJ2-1,TGTGCCAGCAGTCGACGTTCCCAACACTCCTACAATGAGCAGTTCTTC,CASSRRSQHSYNEQFF
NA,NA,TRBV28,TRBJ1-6,TGTGCCAGCAGTTTTACCTATAATTCACCCCTCCACTTT,CASSFTYNSPLHF
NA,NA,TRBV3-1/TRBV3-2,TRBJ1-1,TGTGCCAGCAGACCTGTTGGGGGCGAAGCTTTCTTT,CASRPVGGEAFF
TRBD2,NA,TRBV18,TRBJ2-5,TGTGCCAGCTCACCTAGCGGGGTCCAAGAGACCCAGTACTTC,CASSPSGVQETQYF
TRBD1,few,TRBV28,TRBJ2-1,TGTGCCAGCAGTTTCCAGGACAGGGTTCACGAGCAGTTCTTC,CASSFQDRVHEQFF
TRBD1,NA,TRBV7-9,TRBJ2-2,TGTGCCAGCAGCCGCGGGACAGGGAACACCGGGGAGCTGTTTTTT,CASSRGTGNTGELFF
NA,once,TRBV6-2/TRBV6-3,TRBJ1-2,TGTGCCAGCAGTCAAGGAGTTCGTGGCTACACCTTC,CASSQGVRGYTF
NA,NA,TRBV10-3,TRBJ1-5,TGTGCCACCGAGAAAGATAGCAATCAGCCCCAGCATTTT,CATEKDSNQPQHF
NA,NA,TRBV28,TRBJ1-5,TGTGCCAGCAGTCTCCTGACAGCTAATAGCAATCAGCCCCAGCATTTT,CASSLLTANSNQPQHF
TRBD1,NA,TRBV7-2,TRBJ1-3,TGTGCCAGCAGCTTGGGGGGGACAGGGGGTTCTGGAAACACCATATATTTT,CASSLGGTGGSGNTIYF
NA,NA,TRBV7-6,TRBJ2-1,TGTGCCTCCCGGCGGGGACCCGCCTACAATGAGCAGTTCTTC,CASRRGPAYNEQFF
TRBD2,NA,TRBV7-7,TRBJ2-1,TGTGCCAGCAGCCCAGCCGGGGGGAACAATGAGCAGTTCTTC,CASSPAGGNNEQFF
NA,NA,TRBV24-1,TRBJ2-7,TGTGCCACCAGTGATTTAGCACGGGTCGGGCAGTACTTC,CATSDLARVGQYF
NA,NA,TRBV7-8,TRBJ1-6,TGTGCCAGCAGCTTTATTCAGGGACTGAATTCACCCCTCCACTTT,CASSFIQGLNSPLHF
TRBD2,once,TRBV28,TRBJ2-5,TGTGCCAGCAGTAACGCCGGGACTAGGAGAGAGACCCAGTACTTC,CASSNAGTRRETQYF
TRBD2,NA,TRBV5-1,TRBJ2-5,TGCGCCAGCACCCCGGGGAGGGAAGGAGAGACCCAGTACTTC,CASTPGREGETQYF
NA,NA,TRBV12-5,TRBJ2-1,TGTGCTAGTGGTATTCCAGGGGATGAGCAGTTCTTC,CASGIPGDEQFF
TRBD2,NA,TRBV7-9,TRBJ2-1,TGTGCCAGCAGCTCCGGGGGGTGGGTCAATGAGCAGTTCTTC,CASSSGGWVNEQFF
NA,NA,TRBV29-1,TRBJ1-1,TGCAGCGTTGACAGGGGCAGCAGGAACACTGAAGCTTTCTTT,CSVDRGSRNTEAFF
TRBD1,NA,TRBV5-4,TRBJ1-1,TGTGCCAGCAGAACCAGGGGGAAGAACACTGAAGCTTTCTTT,CASRTRGKNTEAFF
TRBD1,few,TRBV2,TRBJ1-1,TGTGCCAGCAGCTCAGGGACAGGGGTTCCTGAAGCTTTCTTT,CASSSGTGVPEAFF
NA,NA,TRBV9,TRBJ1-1,TGTGCCAGCAGCGTCATGAACACTGAAGCTTTCTTT,CASSVMNTEAFF